The T cell receptor beta chain described here comes from a study of STAT5B mutations in CD4+ large granular lymphocyte leukemia. Germline CDR1 SGHTA, CDR2 FQGNSA. V dropped 1 base and J dropped 8; count of bases not matched to a gene: 10. The CDR3 totals 16 residues. General study results and limits: Main leukemic clonotypes were patient-specific, but more than 20% appeared at low frequency elsewhere.

The assay was immunoSEQ multiplex PCR, and TCRdb's table has in-frame clones only and misses some. The table lists roughly 34,000 clones, 81% of them singletons, with about 4.4% in the top ten. In the case of this clone: Its matching antigen is unknown.

The chain links TRBV7-2 to TRBJ1-4, with 7 nucleotides matching TRBD1. The sequence derives from a human donor in good health. Input material: CD4+ T cells from blood buffy coats. The CDR3 loop is CASSLGGTVRREKLFF. The CDR3 nucleotides are TGTGCCAGCAGCTTAGGGGGGACAGTCAGGAGGGAAAAACTGTTTTTT. Full variable domain (rest looked up from reference TRBV7-2 and TRBJ1-4): GAGVSQSPSNKVTEKGKDVELRCDPISGHTALYWYRQSLGQGLEFLIYFQGNSAPDKSGLPSDRFSAERTGGSVSTLTIQRTQQEDSAVYLCASSLGGTVRREKLFFGSGTQLSVL.